One sample yielded the 10 T cell receptor beta chains listed below, sequenced in a study of blood T cell repertoires in COVID-19. Using immunoSEQ multiplex PCR, the repertoire was profiled, and TCRdb retains in-frame clones only, with some absent. The table has about 33,000 clones, about 90% seen once; the top ten hold over 20%. The sample comprised peripheral blood. All receptors derive from a man aged 55 to 70 with acute or convalescent COVID-19.

The rearrangement links TRBV2 to TRBJ2-1; D call uncertain. V lost 7 bases and J 4 bases, leaving 11 bases between the germline ends. The germline V gene encodes CDR1 SNHLY and CDR2 FYNNEI. The CDR3 is 13 amino acids. The CDR3 protein is CASTGDLYNEQFF. CDR3 nucleotide sequence: TGTGCCAGCACCGGAGACCTGTACAATGAGCAGTTCTTC.

This clone was picked up a small number of times. This chain connects TRBV4-1 to TRBJ1-6; tentatively, D is TRBD1 (6 bases). Trimming shortened V by 4 bases and J by 8 bases, and 15 bases separated the two germline ends. Germline V gene sequence: CDR1 MGHRA, CDR2 YSYEKL. The CDR3 is 15 residues long. The CDR3 region has the DNA TGCGCCAGCAGCCGACAACAGGGTGGGGATTCACCCCTCCACTTT. As protein: CASSRQQGGDSPLHF.

The chain combines TRBV11-3 with TRBJ1-4; the D is unclear. This CDR3 has 15 residues. The V gene's germline CDR1 is SGHNT and CDR2 YENEEA. Deletions cut 4 bases from V and 8 bases from J, with 17 bases between. The DNA for the CDR3 is TGTGCCAGCAGCTCCTACGGGGAGTTAGGGGAAAAACTGTTTTTT. Its protein is CASSSYGELGEKLFF.

Only one count was recorded for this clone. The J gene is TRBJ2-1, the V gene TRBV6-5; 8 nucleotides line up with TRBD2. V was clipped by 6 bases and J by 2 bases; unmatched bases: 6. The CDR3 has 15 residues. Germline V gene data show CDR1 as MNHEY and CDR2 as SVGAGI. The CDR3 DNA sequence: TGTGCCAGCAGGAGGGTCGGGAGGGCCTACAATGAGCAGTTCTTC. Amino acid sequence: CASRRVGRAYNEQFF.

The CDR3 loop is CASSPAGAEKLFF. In DNA, the CDR3 is TGCGCCAGCAGCCCCGCGGGTGCGGAAAAACTGTTTTTT. This chain connects TRBV5-1 to TRBJ1-4; D gene uncertain. The V gene lost 4 bases and the J gene lost 8 bases, with 12 bases spanning the gap. Germline CDR1 reads SGHRS; CDR2 reads YFSETQ. The length of the CDR3 is 13 residues.

V and J are TRBV29-1 and TRBJ1-1; D unresolved. The CDR3 loop spans 14 amino acids. Trimming removed 7 bases at V and 3 bases at J, with 18 bases between. CDR1 SQVTM and CDR2 ANQGSEA come from the germline V gene. CDR3 DNA sequence: TGCAGCGCTCGGGTCTCGATCTCGGACACTGAAGCTTTCTTT. Its translation: CSARVSISDTEAFF.

This chain uses TRBV7-6 with TRBJ1-3; D possibly corresponds to TRBD1 (5 bases). The CDR3 covers 18 residues. Germline V gives CDR1 SGHVS, CDR2 FNYEAQ. Between the trimmed V and J ends, which lost 2 bases and 0 bases, there was a span of 17 bases. The CDR3 nucleotides read TGTGCCAGCAGCTTAAATCATGGAGGGGATAACTCTGGAAACACCATATATTTT. Protein: CASSLNHGGDNSGNTIYF.

V usage is TRBV18 and J usage is TRBJ2-1; D not certain. This CDR3 region has 13 residues. V was shortened by 1 base and J by 9 bases, with 10 bases between the two germline ends. Germline assignment: CDR1 KGHSH and CDR2 LQKENI. The CDR3 loop is CASSPLHGGEQFF. The CDR3 nucleotides are TGTGCCAGCTCACCACTTCACGGTGGTGAGCAGTTCTTC.

V is TRBV5-1 and J is TRBJ2-1; 10 nucleotides agree with TRBD2. The V segment lost 3 bases and the J segment 0 bases; nucleotides outside the gene matches: 6. The CDR3 consists of 17 residues. From germline, CDR1 is SGHRS and CDR2 YFSETQ. The CDR3, as DNA: TGCGCCAGCAGCTGGCAGACTAGCGGGTTCTCCTACAATGAGCAGTTCTTC. Encoded protein: CASSWQTSGFSYNEQFF.

The chain employs TRBV7-6 and TRBJ2-5; TRBD2 aligns across 7 bases. The CDR3 runs 15 residues. The J segment lost 2 bases and the V segment lost 3 bases, leaving 6 bases of the junction unmatched. Germline values: CDR1 SGHVS, CDR2 FNYEAQ. The DNA of the CDR3 is TGTGCCAGCAGCTTCCGAATAGCGGGTCAAGAGACCCAGTACTTC. Its translation: CASSFRIAGQETQYF.